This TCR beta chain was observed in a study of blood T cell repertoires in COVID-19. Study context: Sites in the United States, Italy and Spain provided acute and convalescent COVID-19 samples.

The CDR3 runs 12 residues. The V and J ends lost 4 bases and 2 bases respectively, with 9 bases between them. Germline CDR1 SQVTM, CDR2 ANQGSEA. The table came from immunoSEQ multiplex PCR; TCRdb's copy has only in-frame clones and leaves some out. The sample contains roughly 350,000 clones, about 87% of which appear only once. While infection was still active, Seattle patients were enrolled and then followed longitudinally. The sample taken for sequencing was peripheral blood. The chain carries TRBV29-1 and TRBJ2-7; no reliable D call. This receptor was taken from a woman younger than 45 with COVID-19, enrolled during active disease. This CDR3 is CSVGVAPYEQYF. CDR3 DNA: TGCAGCGTTGGAGTAGCTCCCTACGAGCAGTACTTC.